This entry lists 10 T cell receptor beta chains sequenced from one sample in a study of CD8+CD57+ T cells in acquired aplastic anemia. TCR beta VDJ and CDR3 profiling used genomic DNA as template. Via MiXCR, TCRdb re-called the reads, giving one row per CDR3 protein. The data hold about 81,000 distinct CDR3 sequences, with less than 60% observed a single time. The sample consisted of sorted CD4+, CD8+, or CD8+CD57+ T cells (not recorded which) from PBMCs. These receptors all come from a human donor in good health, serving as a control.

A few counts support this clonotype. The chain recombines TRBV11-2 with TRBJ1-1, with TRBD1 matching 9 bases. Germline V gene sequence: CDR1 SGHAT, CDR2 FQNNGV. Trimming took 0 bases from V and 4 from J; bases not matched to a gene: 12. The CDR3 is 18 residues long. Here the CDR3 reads CASSLDEEETGGFTEAFF. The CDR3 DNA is TGTGCCAGCAGCTTAGACGAAGAGGAGACAGGGGGTTTCACTGAAGCTTTCTTT.

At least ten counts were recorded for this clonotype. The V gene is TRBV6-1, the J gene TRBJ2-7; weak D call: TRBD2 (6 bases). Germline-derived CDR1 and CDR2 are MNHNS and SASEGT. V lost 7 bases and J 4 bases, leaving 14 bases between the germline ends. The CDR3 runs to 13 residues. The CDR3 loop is CASKDAGFYEQYF. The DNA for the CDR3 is TGTGCCAGCAAGGATGCGGGGTTTTACGAGCAGTACTTC.

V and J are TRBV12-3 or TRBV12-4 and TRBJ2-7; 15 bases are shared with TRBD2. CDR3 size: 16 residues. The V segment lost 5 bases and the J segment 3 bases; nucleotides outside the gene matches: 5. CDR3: CASSPRTSGGDYEQYF. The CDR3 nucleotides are TGTGCCAGCAGTCCACGGACTAGCGGGGGGGACTACGAGCAGTACTTC.

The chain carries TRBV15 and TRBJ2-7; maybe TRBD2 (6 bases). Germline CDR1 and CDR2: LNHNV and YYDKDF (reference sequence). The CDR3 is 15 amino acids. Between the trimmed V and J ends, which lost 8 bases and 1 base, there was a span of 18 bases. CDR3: CATSPTRDGSYEQYF. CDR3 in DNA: TGTGCCACCTCTCCGACTAGGGACGGTTCCTACGAGCAGTACTTC.

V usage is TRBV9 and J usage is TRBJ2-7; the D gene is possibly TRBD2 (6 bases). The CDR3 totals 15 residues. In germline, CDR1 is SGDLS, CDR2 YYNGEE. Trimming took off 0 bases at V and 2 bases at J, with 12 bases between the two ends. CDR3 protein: CASSVGGLETYEQYF. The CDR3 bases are TGTGCCAGCAGCGTAGGGGGACTCGAAACCTACGAGCAGTACTTC.

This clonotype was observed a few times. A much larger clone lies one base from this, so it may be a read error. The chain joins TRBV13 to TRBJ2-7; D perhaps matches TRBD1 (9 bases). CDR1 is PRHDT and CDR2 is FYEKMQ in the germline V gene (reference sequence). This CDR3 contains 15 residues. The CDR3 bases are TGTGCCCGCAGCTTAGCGGGACAGGGATCCCACGAGCAGTACTTC. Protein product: CARSLAGQGSHEQYF.

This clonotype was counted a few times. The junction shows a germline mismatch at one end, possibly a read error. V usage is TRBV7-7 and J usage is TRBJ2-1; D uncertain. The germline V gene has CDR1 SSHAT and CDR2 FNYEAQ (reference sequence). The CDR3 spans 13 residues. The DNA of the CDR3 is TGTGCTAGCAGCTTATCCCCGAGGAATGAGCAGTTCTTC. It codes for CASSLSPRNEQFF.

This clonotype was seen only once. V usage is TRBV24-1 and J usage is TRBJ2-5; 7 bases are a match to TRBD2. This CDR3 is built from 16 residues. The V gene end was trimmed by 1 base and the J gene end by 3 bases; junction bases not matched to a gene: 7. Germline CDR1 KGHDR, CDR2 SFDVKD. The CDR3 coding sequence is TGTGCCACCAGTGATTTAGGGGAGGGAATCAAAGAGACCCAGTACTTC. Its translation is CATSDLGEGIKETQYF.

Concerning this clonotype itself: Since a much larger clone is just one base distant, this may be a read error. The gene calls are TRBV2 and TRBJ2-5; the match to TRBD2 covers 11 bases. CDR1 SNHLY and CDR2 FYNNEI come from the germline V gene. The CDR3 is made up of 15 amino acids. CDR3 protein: CASSGGLAEEEAQYF. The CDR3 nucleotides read TGTGCCAGCAGTGGGGGACTAGCGGAGGAAGAGGCCCAGTACTTC.

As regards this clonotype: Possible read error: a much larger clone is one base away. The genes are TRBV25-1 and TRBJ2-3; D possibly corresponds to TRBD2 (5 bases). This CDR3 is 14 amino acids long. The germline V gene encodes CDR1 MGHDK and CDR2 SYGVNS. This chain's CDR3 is CASSLAPITDAQYF. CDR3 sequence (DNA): TGTGCCAGCAGCCTAGCACCGATCACAGATGCGCAGTATTTT.